The rows below give T cell receptor beta chains drawn from one sample of a study of blood T cell repertoires in COVID-19. Repertoires were generated with immunoSEQ multiplex PCR, while TCRdb's copy carries only in-frame clones and drops some. This table has roughly 150,000 clones, approximately 85% appearing once. Specimen: peripheral blood. The receptor set was obtained from a woman aged 60-70 years with COVID-19, enrolled during active disease. CDR3s include the opening cysteine and the closing phenylalanine or tryptophan. A D gene is named only where the DNA matches it firmly. Not all rows give a size; the values are once, few, many and, for expanded clones, a class.

V gene: TRBV19; J gene: TRBJ1-5; clone size: NA; CDR3 length: 16; D gene: NA; CDR3 DNA: TGTGCCAGTAGTATGGGTTTCGGGGGTGCTAATCAGCCCCAGCATTTT; CDR3 protein: CASSMGFGGANQPQHF
V gene: TRBV6-2/TRBV6-3; J gene: TRBJ1-6; clone size: NA; CDR3 length: 19; D gene: TRBD1; CDR3 DNA: TGTGCCAGCAGTTACGGACCGGGACAGTTGTTCAAGTATAATTCACCCCTCCACTTT; CDR3 protein: CASSYGPGQLFKYNSPLHF
V gene: TRBV5-1; J gene: TRBJ2-7; clone size: NA; CDR3 length: 15; D gene: NA; CDR3 DNA: TGCGCCAGCAGCTTGGTAGAGGGAGTGGTCTACGAGCAGTACTTC; CDR3 protein: CASSLVEGVVYEQYF
V gene: TRBV6-5; J gene: TRBJ1-3; clone size: NA; CDR3 length: 12; D gene: NA; CDR3 DNA: TGTGCCAGCGGAGGGTCAGGAAACACCATATATTTT; CDR3 protein: CASGGSGNTIYF
V gene: TRBV29-1; J gene: TRBJ2-1; clone size: NA; CDR3 length: 14; D gene: NA; CDR3 DNA: TGCAGCGTTGATTGGGGGCTCTCCTACAATGAGCAGTTCTTC; CDR3 protein: CSVDWGLSYNEQFF
V gene: TRBV10-3; J gene: TRBJ1-2; clone size: few; CDR3 length: 12; D gene: NA; CDR3 DNA: TGTGCCATCAGCGACGCAGGGAATGGCTACACCTTC; CDR3 protein: CAISDAGNGYTF
V gene: TRBV6-5; J gene: TRBJ1-4; clone size: NA; CDR3 length: 12; D gene: NA; CDR3 DNA: TGTGCCAGCAGTTACCAGGGGGAAAAACTGTTTTTT; CDR3 protein: CASSYQGEKLFF
V gene: TRBV25-1; J gene: TRBJ1-2; clone size: NA; CDR3 length: 12; D gene: NA; CDR3 DNA: TGTGCCAGCTCTGGAAGGGGCTATGGCTACACCTTC; CDR3 protein: CASSGRGYGYTF
V gene: TRBV7-2; J gene: TRBJ2-2; clone size: NA; CDR3 length: 16; D gene: TRBD1; CDR3 DNA: TGTGCCAGCAGCTCCCGGGACAGGGGGCGTGTCGGGGAGCTGTTTTTT; CDR3 protein: CASSSRDRGRVGELFF
V gene: TRBV21-1; J gene: TRBJ2-1; clone size: few; CDR3 length: 15; D gene: NA; CDR3 DNA: TGTGCCAGCAGCAAACCCAACAGGGGCCACAATGAGCAGTTCTTC; CDR3 protein: CASSKPNRGHNEQFF
V gene: TRBV19; J gene: TRBJ1-2; clone size: NA; CDR3 length: 15; D gene: TRBD1; CDR3 DNA: TGTGCCAGTAGTATTGCCAGGGGGCGTAACTATGGCTACACCTTC; CDR3 protein: CASSIARGRNYGYTF
V gene: TRBV7-7; J gene: TRBJ2-2; clone size: NA; CDR3 length: 15; D gene: NA; CDR3 DNA: TGTGCTAGCAGCTTTAATAGCGATATTGGCGGGGAGCTGTTTTTT; CDR3 protein: CASSFNSDIGGELFF
V gene: TRBV7-3; J gene: TRBJ1-1; clone size: NA; CDR3 length: 13; D gene: NA; CDR3 DNA: TGTGCCAGCAGCTCGACAAGGAACACTGAAGCTTTCTTT; CDR3 protein: CASSSTRNTEAFF
V gene: TRBV30; J gene: TRBJ1-6; clone size: NA; CDR3 length: 14; D gene: NA; CDR3 DNA: TGTGCCTGGAGTGTAGAAACAGGGAATTCACCCCTCCACTTT; CDR3 protein: CAWSVETGNSPLHF
V gene: TRBV7-3; J gene: TRBJ1-4; clone size: once; CDR3 length: 15; D gene: NA; CDR3 DNA: TGTGCCAGCAGCTTAGTTGTGGCCACTAATGAAAAACTGTTTTTT; CDR3 protein: CASSLVVATNEKLFF
V gene: TRBV7-9; J gene: TRBJ1-1; clone size: NA; CDR3 length: 12; D gene: NA; CDR3 DNA: TGTGCCAGCAGTTCCCTTCGCAGTGAAGCTTTCTTT; CDR3 protein: CASSSLRSEAFF
V gene: TRBV11-3; J gene: TRBJ2-1; clone size: NA; CDR3 length: 14; D gene: NA; CDR3 DNA: TGTGCCAGCAGCCCCGGGGGGCCCGGAAATGAGCAGTTCTTC; CDR3 protein: CASSPGGPGNEQFF
V gene: TRBV7-3; J gene: TRBJ2-1; clone size: NA; CDR3 length: 15; D gene: TRBD2; CDR3 DNA: TGTGCCAGCAGCCTTAGCGGGAGCTCCTACAATGAGCAGTTCTTC; CDR3 protein: CASSLSGSSYNEQFF